Listed below are T cell receptor beta chains from one sample, sequenced in a study of T-cell memory formation after mild COVID-19. TCRdb re-called the 5' RACE reads with MiXCR, one entry per CDR3 protein. The sample yields roughly 130,000 distinct CDR3 sequences, about 5.9% seen once. Sequencing input: PBMCs or a T cell subset sorted from them (not recorded which). Source of these receptors: an adult woman who had mild COVID-19 (a few samples of this study predate the infection). Cell type and time point are not known. The CDR3 runs from the conserved cysteine through the conserved F or W.

CDR3,V,length
CSVAGGETQYF,TRBV29-1,11
CASSPGQGPDTQYF,TRBV7-7,14
CASSLVQGTEAFF,TRBV5-1,13
CASSLWGTYEQYF,TRBV5-6,13
CASSLPGQGGNTIYF,TRBV4-2,15
CASSQVPDRAYNEQFF,TRBV4-1,16
CASSYLPGGRLARNEQFF,TRBV6-2/TRBV6-3,18
CASSFRYEQYF,TRBV11-2,11
CASSVQSGNQPQHF,TRBV9,14
CASSPPGTGWNEQFF,TRBV19,15
CASSRGTGRQETQYF,TRBV16,15
CASSPTGTGDSYEQYF,TRBV12-3/TRBV12-4,16
CATGRQGNTEAFF,TRBV12-3/TRBV12-4,13
CSVEFGQAAQYF,TRBV29-1,12
CASSLTPAGEQYF,TRBV7-2,13
CASSFQGDSPLHF,TRBV5-1,13
CASSAGTNSYEQYF,TRBV3-1,14
CASTSRGPNYGYTF,TRBV3-1,14
CATRRGEENSYEQYF,TRBV6-5,15
CSARDLTSGKNIQYF,TRBV20-1,15
CASGKWAGGNSPLHF,TRBV5-5,15
CASSFGSSGYEQYF,TRBV12-3/TRBV12-4,14
CASSQRGYGYTF,TRBV14,12
CASSQPGQNTEAFF,TRBV4-3,14